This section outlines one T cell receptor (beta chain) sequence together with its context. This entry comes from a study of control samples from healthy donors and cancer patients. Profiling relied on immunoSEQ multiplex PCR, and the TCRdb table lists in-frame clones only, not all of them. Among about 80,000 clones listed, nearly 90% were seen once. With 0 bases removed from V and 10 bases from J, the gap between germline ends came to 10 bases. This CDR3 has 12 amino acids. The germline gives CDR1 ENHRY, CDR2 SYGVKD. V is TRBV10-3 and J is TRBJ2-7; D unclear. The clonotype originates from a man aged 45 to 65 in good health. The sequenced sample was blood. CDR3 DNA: TGTGCCATCAGTGAGTCTAGATTCGGTCAGTACTTC. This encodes CAISESRFGQYF.